This T cell receptor beta chain was captured by sequencing in a study of early T cells in non-severe SARS-CoV-2 infection. The CDR3 sequence is 14 residues long. V dropped 2 bases and J dropped 5 bases, with 9 bases sitting between them. The table lists this clonotype with a few counts. Individual cDNA molecules were tagged with unique molecular identifiers. TCRdb itself ran the 5' RACE reads through MiXCR, one entry per CDR3 protein. The sample holds about 69,000 distinct CDR3 sequences, roughly an eighth seen once. The clonotype originates from an adult who was a healthcare worker with PCR-confirmed SARS-CoV-2 infection or an uninfected control (not recorded which). The sample in question was whole blood, obtained at baseline. This chain connects TRBV12-3 or TRBV12-4 to TRBJ2-2; D remains ambiguous. CDR3 coding DNA: TGTGCCAGCAGTTTACGTCGGCAGACCGGGGAGCTGTTTTTT. This codes for CASSLRRQTGELFF.